This TCR beta chain came from a study of T cell clonality in common variable immunodeficiency. TCRdb keeps only in-frame clones here, not all; method: immunoSEQ multiplex PCR. The sample contains fewer than 50,000 clones, none of them singletons. This clone has a count of ten or more. What it recognizes is unknown. The read finishes 3 residues shy of the CDR3 end, and the germline J gene is used to complete it. This CDR3 has 13 residues. V gave up 4 bases and J gave up 0 bases, with 6 bases separating them. Per the germline V gene, CDR1 is SGHVS and CDR2 is FQNEAQ. Study outcomes and limitations: Common variable immunodeficiency TCR beta sequences reportedly had fewer deletions and N-nucleotide insertions.

Sequenced material: peripheral blood mononuclear cells. The rearrangement links TRBV7-8 to TRBJ1-1; D remains ambiguous. The clonotype originates from a person aged 18 to 75 in good health. The chain's CDR3 is CASSSTVNTEAFF. The sequenced CDR3 bases are TGTGCCAGCAGCTCTACAGTGAACACTGAA.